The present T cell receptor beta chain was sequenced within a study of T cells in Graves' hyperthyroidism and ophthalmopathy. The CDR3 extends over 15 amino acids. Germline-derived CDR1 and CDR2 are LGHDT and YNNKEL (reference sequence). Trimming cost V 0 bases and J 2 bases, with 9 bases left between them. This clonotype was detected ten times or more. Amplified TCR beta CDR3 regions derived from RNA transcripts. Researchers ran a first-round RT-PCR on the TCR CDR3 using the HTBI primer set. MiXCR, applied by TCRdb to the multiplex PCR reads, yields one record per CDR3 protein. The top ten clones hold approximately 35% of a sample with some 320,000 distinct CDR3 sequences, about an eighth of them seen once.

Material: blood. The chain has TRBV3-1 and TRBJ2-3; D unresolved. The clonotype was recovered from a middle-aged woman with Graves' ophthalmopathy. The CDR3 is CASSQEDLFTDTQYF. Here the CDR3 DNA reads TGTGCCAGCAGCCAAGAGGACCTGTTCACAGATACGCAGTATTTT.